This entry concerns a single T cell receptor (beta chain). Its antigen is unidentified. This record comes from a study of shared clonotypes between healthy human individuals. Whole-study context: A donor's plate count was three for CD4 naive and three for CD4 memory; CD8 naive had two and CD8 memory one.

The material for each subset, its genomic DNA, was split evenly across several immunoSEQ plates. Generated by immunoSEQ multiplex PCR, the TCRdb table keeps only in-frame clones and is missing some. The table records hundreds of thousands of clones, 73% of them present only once. Study-wide points: Larger richness was generally estimated for naive than memory subsets.

The sequenced sample was memory CD4+ T cells sorted from blood. Subset defined: CD45RA-negative fraction. The TCR comes from a woman younger than 45 in good health.

The CDR3 DNA sequence: TGTGCCAGCAGTGCAAGCCCGAATCAGCCCCAGCATTTT. It codes for CASSASPNQPQHF. The rearrangement uses TRBV6-1 and TRBJ1-5; no definite D call. CDR1 MNHNS and CDR2 SASEGT come from the germline V gene. The V and J ends lost 4 bases and 4 bases respectively, with 8 bases between them. The CDR3 spans 13 residues.